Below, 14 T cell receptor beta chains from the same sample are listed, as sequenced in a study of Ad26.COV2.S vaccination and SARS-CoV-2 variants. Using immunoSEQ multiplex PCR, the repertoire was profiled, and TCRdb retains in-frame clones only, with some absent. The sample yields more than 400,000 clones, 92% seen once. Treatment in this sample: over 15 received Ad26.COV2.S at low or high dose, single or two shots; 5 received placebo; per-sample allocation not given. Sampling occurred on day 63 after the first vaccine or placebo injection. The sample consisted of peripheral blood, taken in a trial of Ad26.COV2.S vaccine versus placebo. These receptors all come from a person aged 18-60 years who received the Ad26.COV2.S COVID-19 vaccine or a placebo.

In nucleotides, the CDR3 is TGCGCCAGCAGCTGGGCCGGGACAAGCCAAGAGACCCAGTACTTC. It codes for CASSWAGTSQETQYF. V usage is TRBV5-1 and J usage is TRBJ2-5; weak D call: TRBD1 (6 bases). The CDR3 is 15 residues long. From germline, CDR1 is SGHRS and CDR2 YFSETQ. Trimming took 3 bases from V and 1 from J, leaving 13 bases between them.

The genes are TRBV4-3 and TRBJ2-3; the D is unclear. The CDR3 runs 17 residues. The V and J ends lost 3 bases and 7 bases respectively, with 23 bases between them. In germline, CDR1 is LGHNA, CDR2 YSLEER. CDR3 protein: CASSHPSGFGIENTQYF. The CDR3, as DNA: TGCGCCAGCAGCCATCCTTCGGGCTTCGGAATCGAAAATACGCAGTATTTT.

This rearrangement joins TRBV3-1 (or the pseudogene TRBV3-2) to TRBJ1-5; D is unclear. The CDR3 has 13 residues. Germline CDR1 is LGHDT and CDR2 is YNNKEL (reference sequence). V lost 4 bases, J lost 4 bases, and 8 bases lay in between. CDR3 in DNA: TGTGCCAGCAGCCTATTCACTAATCAGCCCCAGCATTTT. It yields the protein CASSLFTNQPQHF.

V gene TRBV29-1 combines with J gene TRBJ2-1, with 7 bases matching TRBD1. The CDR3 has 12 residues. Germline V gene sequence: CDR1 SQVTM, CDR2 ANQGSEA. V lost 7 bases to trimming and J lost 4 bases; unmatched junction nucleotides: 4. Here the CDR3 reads CSAGTAYNEQFF. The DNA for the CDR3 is TGCAGCGCCGGGACAGCATACAATGAGCAGTTCTTC.

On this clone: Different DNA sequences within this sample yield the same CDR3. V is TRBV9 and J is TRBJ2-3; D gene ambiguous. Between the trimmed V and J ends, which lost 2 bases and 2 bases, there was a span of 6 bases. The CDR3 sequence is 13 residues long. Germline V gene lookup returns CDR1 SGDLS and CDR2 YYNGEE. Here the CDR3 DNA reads TGTGCCAGCAGCGTTTGGGTCACAGATACGCAGTATTTT. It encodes CASSVWVTDTQYF. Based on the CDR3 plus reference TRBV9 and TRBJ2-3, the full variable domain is DSGVTQTPKHLITATGQRVTLRCSPRSGDLSVYWYQQSLDQGLQFLIQYYNGEERAKGNILERFSAQQFPDLHSELNLSSLELGDSALYFCASSVWVTDTQYFGPGTRLTVL.

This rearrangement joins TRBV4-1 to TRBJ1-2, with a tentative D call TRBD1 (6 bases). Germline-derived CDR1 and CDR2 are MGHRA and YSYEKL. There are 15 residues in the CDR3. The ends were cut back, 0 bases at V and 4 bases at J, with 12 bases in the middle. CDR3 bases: TGCGCCAGCAGCCAAGATACAGGGTCGTTCTATGGCTACACCTTC. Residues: CASSQDTGSFYGYTF.

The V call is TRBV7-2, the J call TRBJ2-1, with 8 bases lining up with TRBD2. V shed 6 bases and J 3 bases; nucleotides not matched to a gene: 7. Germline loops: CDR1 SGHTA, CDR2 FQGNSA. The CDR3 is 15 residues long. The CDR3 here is CASSSPRGGYNEQFF. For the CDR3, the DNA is TGTGCCAGCAGTTCCCCCCGGGGGGGCTACAATGAGCAGTTCTTC.

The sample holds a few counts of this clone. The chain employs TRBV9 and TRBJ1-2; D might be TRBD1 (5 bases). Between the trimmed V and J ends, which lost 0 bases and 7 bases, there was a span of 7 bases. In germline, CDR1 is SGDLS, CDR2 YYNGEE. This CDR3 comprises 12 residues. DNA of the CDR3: TGTGCCAGCAGCGTAGTTGGGGGTGGCTACACCTTC. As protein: CASSVVGGGYTF.

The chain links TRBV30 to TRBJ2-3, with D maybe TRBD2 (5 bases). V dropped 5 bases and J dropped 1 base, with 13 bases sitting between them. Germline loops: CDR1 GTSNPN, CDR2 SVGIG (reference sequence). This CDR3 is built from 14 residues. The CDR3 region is CAWCLASGTDTQYF. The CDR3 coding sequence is TGTGCCTGGTGCCTAGCTTCAGGCACAGATACGCAGTATTTT.

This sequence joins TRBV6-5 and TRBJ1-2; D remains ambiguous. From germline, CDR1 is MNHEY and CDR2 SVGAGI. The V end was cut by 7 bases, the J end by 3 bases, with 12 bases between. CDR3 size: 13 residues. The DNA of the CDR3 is TGTGCCAGCAACATAGATCAGGACTATGGCTACACCTTC. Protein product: CASNIDQDYGYTF.

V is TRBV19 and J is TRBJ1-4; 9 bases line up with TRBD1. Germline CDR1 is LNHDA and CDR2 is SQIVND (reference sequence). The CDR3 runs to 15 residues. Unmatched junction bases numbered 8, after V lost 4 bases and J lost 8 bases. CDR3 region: CASSRRTGEREKLFF. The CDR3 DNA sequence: TGTGCCAGTAGTAGGAGGACAGGGGAACGGGAAAAACTGTTTTTT.

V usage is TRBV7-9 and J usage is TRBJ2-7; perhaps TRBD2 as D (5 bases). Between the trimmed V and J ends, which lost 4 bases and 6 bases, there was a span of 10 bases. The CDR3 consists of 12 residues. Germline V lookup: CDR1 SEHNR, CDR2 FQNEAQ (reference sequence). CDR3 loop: CASSSPRGEQYF. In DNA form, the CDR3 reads TGTGCCAGCAGCTCCCCTCGGGGCGAGCAGTACTTC. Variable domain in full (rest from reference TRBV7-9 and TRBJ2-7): DTGVSQNPRHKITKRGQNVTFRCDPISEHNRLYWYRQTLGQGPEFLTYFQNEAQLEKSRLLSDRFSAERPKGSFSTLEIQRTEQGDSAMYLCASSSPRGEQYFGPGTRLTVT.

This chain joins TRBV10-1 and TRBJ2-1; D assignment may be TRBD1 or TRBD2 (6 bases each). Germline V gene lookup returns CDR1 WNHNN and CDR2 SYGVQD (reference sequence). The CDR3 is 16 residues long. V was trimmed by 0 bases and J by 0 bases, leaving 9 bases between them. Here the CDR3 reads CASSESGGSSYNEQFF. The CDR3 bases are TGCGCCAGCAGTGAGTCAGGGGGGAGCTCCTACAATGAGCAGTTCTTC.

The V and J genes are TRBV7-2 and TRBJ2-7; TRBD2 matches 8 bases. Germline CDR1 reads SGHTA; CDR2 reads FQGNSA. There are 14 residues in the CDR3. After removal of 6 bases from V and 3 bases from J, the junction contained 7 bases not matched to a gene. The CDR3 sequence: CASSPGLGGYEQYF. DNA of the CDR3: TGTGCCAGCAGTCCGGGACTAGGGGGCTACGAGCAGTACTTC.